The present T cell receptor beta chain was sequenced within a study of cytomegalovirus exposure and HLA in healthy donors. Overall study results and limits: Rare TCR sequences dominated, though some public TCRs recurred in many donors. Some TCR beta chains (about 180 of them) were listed as cytomegalovirus-associated.

The germline V gene encodes CDR1 SGHTA and CDR2 FQGNSA. The CDR3 consists of 12 residues. V lost 8 bases and J 1 base, leaving 8 bases between the germline ends. The table came from immunoSEQ multiplex PCR; TCRdb's copy has only in-frame clones and leaves some out. The data contain a few hundred thousand clones, roughly 83% of them seen just once; the ten biggest clones take up roughly 13%. Among the approximately 110 subjects of the validation cohort, separate from the 666-subject first cohort, were the donors. Comment on this clone: Its target is unknown.

The rearrangement links TRBV7-2 to TRBJ1-2; D is undetermined. The sequenced material came from PBMCs. The TCR comes from a woman in her twenties or thirties in good health and CMV-seropositive. The CDR3 loop reads CASSPDNYGYTF. CDR3 bases: TGTGCCAGCTCCCCTGATAACTATGGCTACACCTTC.